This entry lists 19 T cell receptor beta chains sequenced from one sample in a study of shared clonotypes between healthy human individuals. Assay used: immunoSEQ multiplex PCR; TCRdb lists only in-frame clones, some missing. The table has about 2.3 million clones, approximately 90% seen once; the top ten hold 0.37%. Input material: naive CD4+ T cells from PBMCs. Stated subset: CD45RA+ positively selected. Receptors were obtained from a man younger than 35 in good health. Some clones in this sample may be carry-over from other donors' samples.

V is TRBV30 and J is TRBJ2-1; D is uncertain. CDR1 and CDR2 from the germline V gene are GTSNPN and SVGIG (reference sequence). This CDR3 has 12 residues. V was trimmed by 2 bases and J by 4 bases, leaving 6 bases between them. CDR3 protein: CAWSPSYNEQFF. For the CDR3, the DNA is TGTGCCTGGAGTCCCAGTTACAATGAGCAGTTCTTC.

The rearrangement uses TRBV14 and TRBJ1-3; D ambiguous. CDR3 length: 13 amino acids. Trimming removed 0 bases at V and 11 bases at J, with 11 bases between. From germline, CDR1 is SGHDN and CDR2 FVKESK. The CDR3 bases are TGTGCCAGCAGCCAAGAGGAAGGACTATCCATATATTTT. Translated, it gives CASSQEEGLSIYF. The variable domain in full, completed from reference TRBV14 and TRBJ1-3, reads EAGVTQFPSHSVIEKGQTVTLRCDPISGHDNLYWYRRVMGKEIKFLLHFVKESKQDESGMPNNRFLAERTGGTYSTLKVQPAELEDSGVYFCASSQEEGLSIYFGEGSWLTVV.

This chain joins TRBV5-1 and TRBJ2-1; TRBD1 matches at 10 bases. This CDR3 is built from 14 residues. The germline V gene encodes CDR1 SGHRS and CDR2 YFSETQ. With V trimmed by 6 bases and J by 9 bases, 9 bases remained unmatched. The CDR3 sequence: CASNSGTGAGEQFF. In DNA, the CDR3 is TGCGCCAGCAATTCCGGGACAGGGGCTGGTGAGCAGTTCTTC.

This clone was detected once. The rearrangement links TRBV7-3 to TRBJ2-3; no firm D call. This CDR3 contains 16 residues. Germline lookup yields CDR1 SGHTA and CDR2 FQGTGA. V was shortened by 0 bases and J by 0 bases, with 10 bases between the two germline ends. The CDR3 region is CASSLTRRKSTDTQYF. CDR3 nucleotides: TGTGCCAGCAGCTTAACGAGACGCAAGAGCACAGATACGCAGTATTTT.

CDR3 bases: TGCGCCAGCAGCCCGGGACTAGCGGGAACCCAAGAGACCCAGTACTTC. Amino acid sequence: CASSPGLAGTQETQYF. The chain couples TRBV5-1 to TRBJ2-5; 13 bases map to TRBD2. The ends lost 4 bases at V and 1 base at J; junction bases unmatched: 4. The length of the CDR3 is 16 residues. CDR1 and CDR2 (germline): SGHRS, YFSETQ.

The DNA for the CDR3 is TGTGCCAGCAGCTTAGTTGCCCTAGCGGATAACAATGAGCAGTTCTTC. It specifies CASSLVALADNNEQFF. The chain is built from TRBV7-6 and TRBJ2-1, with 7 positions matching TRBD2. The CDR3 contains 16 residues. J gave up 5 bases and V 1 base, and 8 bases lay outside the gene matches. CDR1 and CDR2 from the germline V gene are SGHVS and FNYEAQ.

The CDR3 here is CASSQVGQAFAPGELFF. As DNA, the CDR3 is TGTGCCAGCAGCCAAGTGGGCCAGGCCTTTGCCCCCGGGGAGCTGTTTTTT. V and J are TRBV14 and TRBJ2-2; D uncertain. Germline V gene sequence: CDR1 SGHDN, CDR2 FVKESK. The CDR3 extends over 17 amino acids. V lost 1 base and J 6 bases, leaving 18 bases between the germline ends. Based on the CDR3 plus reference TRBV14 and TRBJ2-2, the full variable domain is EAGVTQFPSHSVIEKGQTVTLRCDPISGHDNLYWYRRVMGKEIKFLLHFVKESKQDESGMPNNRFLAERTGGTYSTLKVQPAELEDSGVYFCASSQVGQAFAPGELFFGEGSRLTVL.

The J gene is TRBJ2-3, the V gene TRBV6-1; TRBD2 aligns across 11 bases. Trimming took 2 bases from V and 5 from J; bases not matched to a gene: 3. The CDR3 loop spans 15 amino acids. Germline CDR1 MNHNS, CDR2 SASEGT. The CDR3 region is CASSELAGGIDTQYF. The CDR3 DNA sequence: TGTGCCAGCAGTGAACTAGCGGGAGGTATAGATACGCAGTATTTT.

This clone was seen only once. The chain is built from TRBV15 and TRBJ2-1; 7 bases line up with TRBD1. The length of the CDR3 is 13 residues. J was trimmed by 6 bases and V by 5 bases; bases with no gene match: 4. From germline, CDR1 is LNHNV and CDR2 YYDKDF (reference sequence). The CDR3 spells CATSRGTVNEQFF. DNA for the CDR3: TGTGCCACCAGCCGAGGGACAGTCAATGAGCAGTTCTTC.

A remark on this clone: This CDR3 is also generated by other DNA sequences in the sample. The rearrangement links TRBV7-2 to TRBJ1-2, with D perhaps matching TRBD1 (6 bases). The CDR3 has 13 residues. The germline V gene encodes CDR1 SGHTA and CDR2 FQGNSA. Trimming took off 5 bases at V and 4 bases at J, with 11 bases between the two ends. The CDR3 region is CASSLGGAYGYTF. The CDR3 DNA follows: TGTGCCAGCAGCCTTGGGGGGGCCTATGGCTACACCTTC.

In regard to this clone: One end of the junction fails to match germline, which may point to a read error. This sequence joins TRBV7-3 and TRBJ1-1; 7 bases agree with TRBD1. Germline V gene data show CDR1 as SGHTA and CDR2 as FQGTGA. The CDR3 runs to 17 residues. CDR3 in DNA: TGTGCCAGCAGCTTAACGTTTGTGGGACAGACGAACGCTGAAGCTTTCTTT. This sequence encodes CASSLTFVGQTNAEAFF.

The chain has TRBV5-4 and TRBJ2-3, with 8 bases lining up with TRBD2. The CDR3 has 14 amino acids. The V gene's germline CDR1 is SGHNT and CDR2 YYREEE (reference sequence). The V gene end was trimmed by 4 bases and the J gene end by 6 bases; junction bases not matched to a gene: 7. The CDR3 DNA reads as TGTGCCAGCAGCCCGGGGGGGGAAGCGGATACGCAGTATTTT. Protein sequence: CASSPGGEADTQYF.

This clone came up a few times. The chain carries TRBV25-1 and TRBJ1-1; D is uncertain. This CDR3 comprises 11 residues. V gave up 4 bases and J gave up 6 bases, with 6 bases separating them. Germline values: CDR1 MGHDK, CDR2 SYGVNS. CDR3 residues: CASSAFAEAFF. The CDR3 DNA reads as TGTGCCAGCAGTGCCTTTGCTGAAGCTTTCTTT.

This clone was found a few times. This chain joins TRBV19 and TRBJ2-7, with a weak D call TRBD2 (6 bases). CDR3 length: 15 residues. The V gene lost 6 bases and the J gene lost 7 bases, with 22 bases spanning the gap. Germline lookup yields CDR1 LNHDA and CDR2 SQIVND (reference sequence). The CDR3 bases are TGTGCCAGTAGGCCGGGCGGGGCGCAATCCATTGAGCAGTACTTC. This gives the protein CASRPGGAQSIEQYF.

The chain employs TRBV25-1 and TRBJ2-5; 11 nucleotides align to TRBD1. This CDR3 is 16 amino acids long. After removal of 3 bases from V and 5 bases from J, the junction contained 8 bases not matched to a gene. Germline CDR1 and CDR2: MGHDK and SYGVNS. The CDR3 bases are TGTGCCAGCAGTGATCCTCGGACAGGGGGCAGGGAGACCCAGTACTTC. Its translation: CASSDPRTGGRETQYF.

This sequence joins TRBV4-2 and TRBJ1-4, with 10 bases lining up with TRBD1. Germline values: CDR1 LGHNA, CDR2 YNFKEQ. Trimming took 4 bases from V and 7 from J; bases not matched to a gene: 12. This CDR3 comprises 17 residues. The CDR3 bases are TGTGCCAGCAGCCGGCTCTATGACAGGGGGCTGGGTGAAAAACTGTTTTTT. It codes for CASSRLYDRGLGEKLFF.

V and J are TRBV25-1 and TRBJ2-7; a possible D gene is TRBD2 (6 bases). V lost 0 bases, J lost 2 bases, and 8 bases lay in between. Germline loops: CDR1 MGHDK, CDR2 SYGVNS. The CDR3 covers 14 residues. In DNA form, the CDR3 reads TGTGCCAGCAGTGAATATCTAGCGACCTACGAGCAGTACTTC. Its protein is CASSEYLATYEQYF.

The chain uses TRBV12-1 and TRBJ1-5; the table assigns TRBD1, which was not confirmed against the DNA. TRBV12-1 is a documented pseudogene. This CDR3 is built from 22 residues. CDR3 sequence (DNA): TGTGCCAGCAGCTTTGCGCCTATTCCCGGGACAGGCCGTGAGTATAGCAATCAGCCCCAGCATTTT. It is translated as CASSFAPIPGTGREYSNQPQHF.

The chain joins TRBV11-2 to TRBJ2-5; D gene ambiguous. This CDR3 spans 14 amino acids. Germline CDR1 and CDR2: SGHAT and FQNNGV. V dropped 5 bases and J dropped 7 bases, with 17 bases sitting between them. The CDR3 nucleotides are TGTGCCAGCAGCCCCCTCGGGTGGCTAGGGACCCAGTACTTC. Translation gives CASSPLGWLGTQYF.